There are many counts of the clone carrying this T cell receptor beta chain. These data come from a study of T-cell reconstitution after alpha-beta-depleted transplantation in children. Germline-derived CDR1 and CDR2 are SGHTA and FQGNSA. Trimming removed 0 bases at V and 1 base at J, with 6 bases between. The CDR3 has 14 residues. Preparation of the TCRbeta library involved a method that used unique molecular identifiers. TCRdb analysed the PCR reads with MiXCR anew, one entry per CDR3 protein. The table lists under 450,000 distinct CDR3 sequences, about 14% of them singletons. The TCR was taken from a human donor who donated a stem cell graft to a child with Fanconi anemia. The chain joins TRBV7-2 to TRBJ2-5; D remains ambiguous. Sequencing used PBMCs, obtained from the stem cell graft. The CDR3 here is CASSLARGQETQYF. The CDR3 coding sequence is TGTGCCAGCAGCTTAGCGCGCGGCCAAGAGACCCAGTACTTC.